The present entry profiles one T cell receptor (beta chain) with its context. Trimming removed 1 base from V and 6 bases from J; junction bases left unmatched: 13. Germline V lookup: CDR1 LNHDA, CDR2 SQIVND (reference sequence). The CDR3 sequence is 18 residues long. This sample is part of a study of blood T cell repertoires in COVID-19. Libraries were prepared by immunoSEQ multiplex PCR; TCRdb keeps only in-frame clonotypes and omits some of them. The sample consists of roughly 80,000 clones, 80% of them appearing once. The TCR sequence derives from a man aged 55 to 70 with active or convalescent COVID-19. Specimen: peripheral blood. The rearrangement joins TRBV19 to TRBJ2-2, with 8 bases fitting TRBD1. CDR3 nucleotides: TGTGCCAGTAGTATAGTGGCAGGGGGCGGTTTTTTTGCCGGGGAGCTGTTTTTT. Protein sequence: CASSIVAGGGFFAGELFF.